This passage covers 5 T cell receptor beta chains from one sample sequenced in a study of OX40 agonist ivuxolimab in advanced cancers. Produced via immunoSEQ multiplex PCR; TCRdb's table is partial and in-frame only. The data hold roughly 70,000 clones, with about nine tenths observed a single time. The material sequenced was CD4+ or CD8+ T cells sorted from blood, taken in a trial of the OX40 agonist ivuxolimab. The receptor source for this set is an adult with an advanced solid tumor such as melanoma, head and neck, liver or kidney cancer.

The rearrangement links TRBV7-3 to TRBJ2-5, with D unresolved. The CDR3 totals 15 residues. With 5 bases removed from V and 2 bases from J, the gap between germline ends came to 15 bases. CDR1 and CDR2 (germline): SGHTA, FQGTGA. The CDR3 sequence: CASSPSRTEQETQYF. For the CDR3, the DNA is TGTGCCAGCAGCCCAAGTCGGACGGAGCAAGAGACCCAGTACTTC.

The CDR3 bases are TGTGCCAGCAATAGACCGGGGGTCCACGAGCAGTACTTC. It encodes CASNRPGVHEQYF. The rearrangement links TRBV6-5 to TRBJ2-7, with D possibly matching TRBD2 (6 bases). V was pared by 7 bases and J by 5 bases, with 15 bases between. Germline values: CDR1 MNHEY, CDR2 SVGAGI. The CDR3 loop spans 13 amino acids.

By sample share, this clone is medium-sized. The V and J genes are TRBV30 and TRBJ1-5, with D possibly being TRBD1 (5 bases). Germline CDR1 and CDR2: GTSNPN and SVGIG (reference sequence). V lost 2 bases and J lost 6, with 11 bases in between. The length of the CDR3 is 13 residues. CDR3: CAWSRSGTQPQHF. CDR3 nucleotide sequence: TGTGCCTGGAGTCGTTCAGGGACTCAGCCCCAGCATTTT.

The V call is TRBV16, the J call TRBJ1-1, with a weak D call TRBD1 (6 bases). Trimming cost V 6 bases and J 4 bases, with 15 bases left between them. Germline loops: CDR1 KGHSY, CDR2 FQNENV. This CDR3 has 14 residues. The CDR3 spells CASRQQGVGTEAFF. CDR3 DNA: TGTGCCAGCAGGCAACAGGGTGTTGGCACTGAAGCTTTCTTT.

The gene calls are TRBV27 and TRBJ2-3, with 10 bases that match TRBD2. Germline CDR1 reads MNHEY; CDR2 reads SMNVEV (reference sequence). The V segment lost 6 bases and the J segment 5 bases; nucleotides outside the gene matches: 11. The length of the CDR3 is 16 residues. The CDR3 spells CASSSLSGGFRDTQYF. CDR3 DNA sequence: TGTGCCAGCAGCTCCCTTAGCGGGGGGTTTCGAGATACGCAGTATTTT.